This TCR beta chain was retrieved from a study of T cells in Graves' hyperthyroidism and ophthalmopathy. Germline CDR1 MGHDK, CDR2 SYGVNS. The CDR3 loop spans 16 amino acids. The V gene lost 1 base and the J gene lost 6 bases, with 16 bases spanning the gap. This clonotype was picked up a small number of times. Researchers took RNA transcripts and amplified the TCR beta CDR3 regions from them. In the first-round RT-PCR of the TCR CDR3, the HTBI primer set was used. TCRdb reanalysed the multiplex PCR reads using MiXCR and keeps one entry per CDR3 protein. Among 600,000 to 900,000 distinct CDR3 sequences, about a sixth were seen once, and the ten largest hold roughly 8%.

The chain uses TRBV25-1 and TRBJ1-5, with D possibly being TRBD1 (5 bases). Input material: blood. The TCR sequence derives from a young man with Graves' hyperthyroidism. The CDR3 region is CASSEFGRVRCQPQHF. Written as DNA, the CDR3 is TGTGCCAGCAGTGAATTCGGCAGGGTACGGTGTCAGCCCCAGCATTTT.